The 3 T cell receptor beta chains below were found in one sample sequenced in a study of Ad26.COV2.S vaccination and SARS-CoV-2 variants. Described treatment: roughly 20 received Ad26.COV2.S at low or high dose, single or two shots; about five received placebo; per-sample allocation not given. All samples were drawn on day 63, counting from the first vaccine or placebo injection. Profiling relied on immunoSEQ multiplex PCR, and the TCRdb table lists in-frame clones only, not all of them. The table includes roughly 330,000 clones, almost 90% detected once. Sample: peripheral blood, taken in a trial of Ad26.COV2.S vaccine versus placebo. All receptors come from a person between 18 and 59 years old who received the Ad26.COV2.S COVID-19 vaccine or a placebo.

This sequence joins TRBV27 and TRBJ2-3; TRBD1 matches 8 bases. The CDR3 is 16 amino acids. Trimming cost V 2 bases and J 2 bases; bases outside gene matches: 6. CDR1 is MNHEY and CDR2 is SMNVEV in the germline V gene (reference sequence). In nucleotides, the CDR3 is TGTGCCAGCAGTTTACGTGGGGACAGGATCACAGATACGCAGTATTTT. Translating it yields CASSLRGDRITDTQYF.

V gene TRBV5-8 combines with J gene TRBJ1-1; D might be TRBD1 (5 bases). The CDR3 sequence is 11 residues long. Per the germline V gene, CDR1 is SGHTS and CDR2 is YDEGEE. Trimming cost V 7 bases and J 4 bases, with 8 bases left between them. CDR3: CASPRGTEAFF. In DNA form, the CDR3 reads TGTGCCAGCCCGAGGGGCACTGAAGCTTTCTTT.

CDR3 protein: CASSIGNESPLHF. CDR3 nucleotide sequence: TGTGCCAGTAGTATAGGAAACGAATCACCCCTCCACTTT. The chain joins TRBV19 to TRBJ1-6, with D unclear. Looked up from germline, CDR1 is LNHDA and CDR2 is SQIVND (reference sequence). The CDR3 is made up of 13 amino acids. Trimming pared 1 base from V and 10 bases from J, leaving 8 bases between.